The 32 T cell receptor beta chains below all came from one sample that was sequenced in a study of response to subunit inactivated influenza vaccine (dated by TCRdb to between 2017 and 2018). Libraries were built with RT-PCR. Sequenced on an Illumina HiSeq 2500. TCRdb reanalyzed the raw reads on its own, using fastp at Q25 for trimming and MiXCR for clone calling, and kept in-frame beta chains. Rows matching on CDR3 protein sequence are summarized as one entry with the most common DNA and genes. A total of about 650,000 distinct CDR3 sequences appear in this sample, around 16% of them only once. The biggest ten clones account for around 10% of the sample. The sample here was PBMCs from blood, taken approximately 12 days after vaccination. These receptors all come from a man over 45 who received an inactivated influenza vaccine. Donor details come from another sample of the same person, matched by shared clones.

The rearrangement joins TRBV12-3 or TRBV12-4 to TRBJ2-7; D gene unclear. The V and J ends lost 6 bases and 4 bases respectively, with 19 bases between them. The CDR3 covers 15 residues. CDR3 in amino acids: CASSPSADGWYEQYF. The CDR3 nucleotides are TGTGCCAGCAGCCCATCTGCGGACGGATGGTACGAGCAGTACTTC.

This clonotype was observed many times. V usage is TRBV29-1 and J usage is TRBJ2-3; 8 bases map to TRBD2. The CDR3 is 13 amino acids. The trim removed 6 bases at V and 4 bases at J, leaving 6 bases unmatched. Germline loops: CDR1 SQVTM, CDR2 ANQGSEA. The CDR3, as DNA: TGCAGCGTCGCGGGGGGAAGCTCAGATACGCAGTATTTT. Its protein is CSVAGGSSDTQYF.

V gene TRBV24-1 combines with J gene TRBJ2-1; D perhaps matches TRBD2 (5 bases). The germline gives CDR1 KGHDR, CDR2 SFDVKD. V shed 5 bases and J shed 4 bases, with 8 bases lying between them. The CDR3 covers 13 residues. The CDR3 region is CATSARLYNEQFF. The CDR3 nucleotides are TGTGCCACCAGTGCGCGACTATACAATGAGCAGTTCTTC.

This clonotype appeared a few times. As DNA, the CDR3 is TGTGCCAGCAGTAAGAACAGGGGGATGAGAGAGACCCAGTACTTC. Protein sequence: CASSKNRGMRETQYF. This chain connects TRBV6-1 to TRBJ2-5, with 8 positions matching TRBD1. The CDR3 is made up of 15 amino acids. The V and J ends lost 5 bases and 4 bases, in that order; junction bases with no gene match: 9. Germline lookup yields CDR1 MNHNS and CDR2 SASEGT.

This clonotype has more than one count but fewer than ten. This chain joins TRBV12-3 or TRBV12-4 and TRBJ2-7; tentatively, D is TRBD1 (6 bases). CDR3 length equals 13 residues. Trimming pared 9 bases from V and 3 bases from J, leaving 15 bases between. The CDR3 loop reads CARGAATFYEQYF. DNA of the CDR3: TGTGCCAGGGGGGCAGCCACTTTCTACGAGCAGTACTTC.

The chain combines TRBV5-1 with TRBJ2-3, with unresolved D. Germline V gives CDR1 SGHRS, CDR2 YFSETQ. This CDR3 contains 18 residues. The V end was cut by 1 base, the J end by 4 bases, with 22 bases between. Here the CDR3 reads CASSLRSGTLQRADTQYF. The CDR3 DNA is TGCGCCAGCAGCTTGCGGTCAGGAACGCTTCAACGTGCAGATACGCAGTATTTT.

V and J are TRBV4-2 and TRBJ2-1; the match to TRBD2 covers 10 bases. The CDR3 spans 16 residues. Germline V CDR1 and CDR2: LGHNA, YNFKEQ. The V gene end was trimmed by 4 bases and the J gene end by 5 bases; junction bases not matched to a gene: 8. The CDR3 nucleotides are TGTGCCAGCAGCCGAGTTGCGCTAGCGGGGGACAATGAGCAGTTCTTC. Protein product: CASSRVALAGDNEQFF.

With regard to this clonotype: One end of the junction varies from germline; a read error may be responsible. The chain is built from TRBV7-7 and TRBJ1-2, with D unclear. This CDR3 is built from 14 residues. Germline lookup yields CDR1 SSHAT and CDR2 FNYEAQ (reference sequence). The CDR3 loop is CASSLVAQSAGYTF. For the CDR3, the DNA is TGTGCTAGCAGCTTAGTTGCTCAAAGCGCGGGCTACACCTTC.

This clonotype was recorded a few times. CDR3 amino acids: CASSLGFLSSGELFF. The CDR3 DNA reads TGTGCCAGCAGCTTAGGATTTTTGAGTTCCGGGGAGCTGTTTTTT. The chain joins TRBV7-6 to TRBJ2-2; D remains ambiguous. Germline V gives CDR1 SGHVS, CDR2 FNYEAQ. The V end was cut by 1 base, the J end by 6 bases, with 12 bases between. This CDR3 is built from 15 residues.

The chain combines TRBV7-2 with TRBJ2-1, with 7 bases that match TRBD2. V lost 10 bases to trimming and J lost 6 bases; unmatched junction nucleotides: 12. The germline CDR1 and CDR2 sequences are SGHTA and FQGNSA. The CDR3 contains 14 residues. The CDR3 protein is CATRPGLNFNEQFF. CDR3 in DNA: TGTGCCACTCGGCCGGGACTAAATTTCAATGAGCAGTTCTTC.

At least ten counts were recorded for this clonotype. The V and J genes are TRBV5-5 and TRBJ2-7; no clear D gene. The CDR3 runs to 14 residues. Germline V gives CDR1 SGHKS, CDR2 YYEKEE (reference sequence). Between the trimmed V and J ends, which lost 4 bases and 6 bases, there was a span of 17 bases. CDR3 DNA: TGTGCCAGCAGCCCCGACTGGGGAAGGAGCGAGCAGTACTTC. It translates to CASSPDWGRSEQYF.

This chain joins TRBV12-3 or TRBV12-4 and TRBJ1-1; D uncertain. The CDR3 sequence is 12 residues long. Trimming stripped 7 bases from V and 1 base from J, with 7 bases between. The CDR3 loop reads CASNHWNTEAFF. In DNA, the CDR3 is TGTGCCAGCAACCATTGGAACACTGAAGCTTTCTTT.

The chain is built from TRBV28 and TRBJ2-5; D is ambiguous. V was cut by 1 base and J by 1 base, with 16 bases left in between. In germline, CDR1 is MDHEN, CDR2 SYDVKM. CDR3 size: 17 residues. The chain's CDR3 is CASSLYAGGQFQETQYF. In DNA form, the CDR3 reads TGTGCCAGCAGTTTATATGCCGGTGGGCAGTTCCAAGAGACCCAGTACTTC. Together with reference TRBV28 and TRBJ2-5, the CDR3 gives the full variable domain: DVKVTQSSRYLVKRTGEKVFLECVQDMDHENMFWYRQDPGLGLRLIYFSYDVKMKEKGDIPEGYSVSREKKERFSLILESASTNQTSMYLCASSLYAGGQFQETQYFGPGTRLLVL.

CDR3 in DNA: TGTGCCAGCAGCTTAGAGGCGAGGGGAGGCTACGAGCAGTACTTC. It specifies CASSLEARGGYEQYF. The chain has TRBV7-8 and TRBJ2-7, with D possibly being TRBD2 (6 bases). The germline CDR1 and CDR2 sequences are SGHVS and FQNEAQ. V lost 1 base and J 3 bases, leaving 13 bases between the germline ends. The CDR3 has 15 residues.

The chain is built from TRBV29-1 and TRBJ2-7, with D perhaps matching TRBD1 or TRBD2 (6 bases each). CDR1 and CDR2 from the germline V gene are SQVTM and ANQGSEA. There are 15 residues in the CDR3. V lost 7 bases, J lost 2 bases, and 21 bases lay in between. The chain's CDR3 is CSAVEGGVGTYEQYF. CDR3 nucleotides: TGCAGCGCCGTCGAGGGGGGAGTCGGGACCTACGAGCAGTACTTC.

The V gene is TRBV7-9, the J gene TRBJ1-2, with 7 bases matching TRBD1. The J segment lost 4 bases and the V segment lost 5 bases, leaving 7 bases of the junction unmatched. Germline V gene data show CDR1 as SEHNR and CDR2 as FQNEAQ (reference sequence). This CDR3 is built from 14 residues. CDR3 in amino acids: CASSGEGQIYGYTF. In DNA form, the CDR3 reads TGTGCCAGCAGCGGAGAGGGACAGATCTATGGCTACACCTTC.

The CDR3 sequence is CASSPPSGRAYNEQFF. The CDR3 DNA reads TGTGCCAGCAGTCCACCTAGCGGGAGGGCCTACAATGAGCAGTTCTTC. The chain combines TRBV11-1 with TRBJ2-1, with 12 bases identical to TRBD2. V was pared by 6 bases and J by 2 bases, with 5 bases of the junction left unmatched. Per the germline V gene, CDR1 is SGHAT and CDR2 is FQDESV (reference sequence). This CDR3 comprises 16 residues.

This clonotype showed up just a few times. This rearrangement joins TRBV29-1 to TRBJ2-2; D is unresolved. The V gene's germline CDR1 is SQVTM and CDR2 ANQGSEA. Trimming removed 3 bases from V and 2 bases from J, with 7 bases in between. The CDR3 has 13 amino acids. CDR3 sequence: CSVDDLNTGELFF. The DNA for the CDR3 is TGCAGCGTTGATGACTTAAACACCGGGGAGCTGTTTTTT.

The V gene is TRBV28, the J gene TRBJ2-7; 10 bases line up with TRBD2. Germline CDR1 reads MDHEN; CDR2 reads SYDVKM. This CDR3 has 16 amino acids. Trimming took 4 bases from V and 5 from J; bases not matched to a gene: 11. CDR3 in DNA: TGTGCCAGCAGTTGGTCGGCTAGCGGGAGCTGGGACGAGCAGTACTTC. It encodes CASSWSASGSWDEQYF.

Notes on this clonotype: One junction end does not reproduce the germline sequence, and a read error may be involved. The chain has TRBV3-1 and TRBJ2-7; D is possibly TRBD2 (5 bases). The germline V gene has CDR1 LGHDT and CDR2 YNNKEL (reference sequence). The CDR3 has 14 residues. The CDR3 is CASSQEGGSYAQYF. The DNA for the CDR3 is TGTGCCAGCAGCCAAGAAGGAGGCTCCTACGCGCAGTACTTC.

The chain joins TRBV6-1 to TRBJ2-7; TRBD2 agrees at 8 bases. V trimming: 6 bases; J trimming: 0 bases; junction bases outside the gene matches: 7. The CDR3 loop spans 15 amino acids. Per the germline V gene, CDR1 is MNHNS and CDR2 is SASEGT. This CDR3 is CASRTLAGPSYEQYF. CDR3 in DNA: TGTGCCAGCAGAACCCTAGCGGGTCCCTCCTACGAGCAGTACTTC.

This clonotype was recorded a few times. V gene TRBV3-1 combines with J gene TRBJ2-7, with 9 bases aligning to TRBD2. The V segment lost 4 bases and the J segment 3 bases; nucleotides outside the gene matches: 4. The CDR3 has 14 amino acids. The V gene's germline CDR1 is LGHDT and CDR2 YNNKEL (reference sequence). CDR3 residues: CASSRSSGVYEQYF. In DNA form, the CDR3 reads TGTGCCAGCAGCCGATCTAGCGGGGTCTACGAGCAGTACTTC.

On this clonotype: A much larger clone lies a single base off, so this may be a read error. Because it lacks the conserved phenylalanine or tryptophan at the end, this CDR3 is likely a read error. This chain connects TRBV7-9 to TRBJ2-7; D is perhaps TRBD1 (6 bases). Deletions cut 5 bases from V and 1 base from J, with 12 bases between. This CDR3 comprises 14 residues. Per the germline V gene, CDR1 is SEHNR and CDR2 is FQNEAQ (reference sequence). CDR3 loop: CASSPLDRSYEQYY. CDR3 sequence (DNA): TGTGCCAGCAGCCCACTGGACAGATCCTACGAGCAGTACTAC.

This clonotype was found a few times. This chain uses TRBV20-1 with TRBJ2-1, with 10 positions matching TRBD1. The CDR3 runs to 15 residues. Trimming took 6 bases from V and 3 from J; bases not matched to a gene: 8. The germline CDR1 and CDR2 sequences are DFQATT and SNEGSKA (reference sequence). The CDR3 here is CSAAGTGVFYNEQFF. The CDR3 nucleotides are TGCAGTGCCGCCGGGACAGGGGTTTTCTACAATGAGCAGTTCTTC.

This clonotype was seen more than once but under ten times. V usage is TRBV7-2 and J usage is TRBJ2-2, with a possible D match to TRBD1 (5 bases). This CDR3 is built from 14 residues. In germline, CDR1 is SGHTA, CDR2 FQGNSA. The V end was cut by 1 base, the J end by 6 bases, with 9 bases between. The CDR3 bases are TGTGCCAGCAGCTTAGTGCCCAGGGCCGGGGAGCTGTTTTTT. Translated, it gives CASSLVPRAGELFF.

This clonotype was counted many times. The chain recombines TRBV11-2 with TRBJ2-1, with a tentative D call TRBD1 (6 bases). The germline gives CDR1 SGHAT, CDR2 FQNNGV. This CDR3 region has 15 residues. V gave up 1 base and J gave up 0 bases, with 7 bases separating them. CDR3 residues: CASSLGTVSYNEQFF. CDR3 sequence (DNA): TGTGCCAGCAGCTTAGGGACAGTCTCCTACAATGAGCAGTTCTTC.

This clonotype was seen only a few times. The rearrangement links TRBV20-1 to TRBJ2-5, with 9 bases aligning to TRBD2. Trimming removed 3 bases from V and 2 bases from J; junction bases left unmatched: 16. Germline V gene lookup returns CDR1 DFQATT and CDR2 SNEGSKA (reference sequence). The CDR3 loop spans 18 amino acids. The CDR3 bases are TGCAGTGCTAGGCAGTTCGGGACTAGCCCATTACCACAAGAGACCCAGTACTTC. As protein: CSARQFGTSPLPQETQYF.

The chain links TRBV4-1 to TRBJ2-2; D call uncertain. Trimming removed 1 base from V and 5 bases from J, with 8 bases in between. Looked up from germline, CDR1 is MGHRA and CDR2 is YSYEKL. The CDR3 has 14 residues. CDR3 nucleotides: TGCGCCAGCAGCCAAGTAATGAAAACCGGGGAGCTGTTTTTT. Protein product: CASSQVMKTGELFF.

This clonotype was observed a handful of times. This chain uses TRBV3-1 with TRBJ2-2; 10 bases agree with TRBD2. The ends lost 0 bases at V and 0 bases at J; junction bases unmatched: 7. This CDR3 region has 19 residues. CDR1 is LGHDT and CDR2 is YNNKEL in the germline V gene (reference sequence). CDR3 residues: CASSQELAGGLTNTGELFF. The CDR3 DNA reads TGTGCCAGCAGCCAAGAATTAGCGGGAGGCCTAACGAACACCGGGGAGCTGTTTTTT.

In this sample, this clonotype turned up a few times. The chain joins TRBV18 to TRBJ2-6; weak D call: TRBD2 (6 bases). This CDR3 has 16 amino acids. Germline CDR1 and CDR2: KGHSH and LQKENI. V shed 2 bases and J shed 0 bases, with 8 bases lying between them. CDR3 loop: CASSPSGVSGANVLTF. The DNA for the CDR3 is TGTGCCAGCTCACCATCGGGGGTCTCTGGGGCCAACGTCCTGACTTTC.

The V call is TRBV6-1, the J call TRBJ2-2; 7 bases fit TRBD1. The CDR3 sequence is 15 residues long. Germline loops: CDR1 MNHNS, CDR2 SASEGT. Trimming at V came to 4 bases and at J to 4 bases, leaving 6 bases not matched to a gene. The CDR3: CASSGTGEGTGELFF. CDR3 nucleotide sequence: TGTGCCAGCAGTGGTACAGGGGAAGGCACCGGGGAGCTGTTTTTT.

The rearrangement links TRBV7-2 to TRBJ2-7; D may be TRBD1 (6 bases). The CDR3 contains 15 residues. Germline CDR1 SGHTA, CDR2 FQGNSA. V was pared by 5 bases and J by 0 bases, with 14 bases between. The DNA for the CDR3 is TGTGCCAGCAGCGAAGACAGGTACCTCTCCTACGAGCAGTACTTC. Its protein is CASSEDRYLSYEQYF.